This T cell receptor beta chain was captured in a study of shared clonotypes between healthy human individuals. The repertoire was sequenced with immunoSEQ multiplex PCR; TCRdb's copy has only in-frame clones and lacks some. The table records over 1.4 million clones, over 95% of them present only once. The CDR3 contains 14 residues. The chain joins TRBV7-5 to TRBJ2-1. TRBV7-5 is an annotated pseudogene. This clonotype was sampled from a man aged 30 to 39 in good health. Sequenced: naive CD4+ T cells sorted from blood. Subset specified: CD45RA+ positively selected. The CDR3 reads CARTPDGENNEQFF. The CDR3 DNA reads TGTGCCAGAACCCCGGACGGAGAAAACAATGAGCAGTTCTTC.